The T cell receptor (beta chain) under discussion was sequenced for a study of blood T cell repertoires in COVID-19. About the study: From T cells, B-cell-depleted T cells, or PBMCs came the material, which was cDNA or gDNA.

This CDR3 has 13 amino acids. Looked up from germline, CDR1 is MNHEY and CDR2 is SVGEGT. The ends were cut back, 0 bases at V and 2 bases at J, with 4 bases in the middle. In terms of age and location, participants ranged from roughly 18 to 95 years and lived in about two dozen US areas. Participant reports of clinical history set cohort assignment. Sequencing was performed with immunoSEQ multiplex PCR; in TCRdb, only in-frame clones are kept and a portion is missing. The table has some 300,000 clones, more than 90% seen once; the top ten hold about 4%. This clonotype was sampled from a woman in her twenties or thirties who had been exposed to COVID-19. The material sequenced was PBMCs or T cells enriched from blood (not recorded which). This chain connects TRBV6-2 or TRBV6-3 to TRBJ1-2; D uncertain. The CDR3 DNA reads TGTGCCAGCAGTTACTCGAGAAACTATGGCTACACCTTC. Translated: CASSYSRNYGYTF.